This T cell receptor (beta chain) was sequenced during a study of shared clonotypes between healthy human individuals. Division of CD4+ cells produced a CD45RA+ naive subset and a CD45RA-negative memory subset. Assay execution proceeded at the deep level. The table came from immunoSEQ multiplex PCR; TCRdb's copy has only in-frame clones and leaves some out. The sample yields over a million clones, approximately 98% seen once. The V segment lost 6 bases and the J segment 2 bases; nucleotides outside the gene matches: 8. This CDR3 has 15 residues. Germline CDR1 and CDR2: SQVTM and ANQGSEA. Sequencing was done on a sample of naive CD4+ T cells sorted from blood. As for subset: CD45RA+ positively selected. The clonotype was recovered from a man aged 25-40 years in good health. The rearrangement joins TRBV29-1 to TRBJ2-2; 8 bases map to TRBD1. The CDR3 DNA reads as TGCAGCGTCGCTCCAGGGGGCCTAAACACCGGGGAGCTGTTTTTT. As protein: CSVAPGGLNTGELFF.